This T cell receptor beta chain was recovered during a study of cytomegalovirus exposure and HLA in healthy donors. General study points: The authors later linked a missense DCLRE1C variant to TCR beta V- and J-gene trimming.

Amplification used 60 Vbeta primers and 13 Jbeta primers. Sequencing was performed with immunoSEQ multiplex PCR; in TCRdb, only in-frame clones are kept and a portion is missing. Among 180,000 or so clones, 75% to 90% were seen once, and the ten largest hold about 10%. This clone was picked up one time. The antigen remains unidentified. The receptor was isolated from a man aged 18 to 30 in good health and CMV-seropositive. The sample comprised PBMCs.

The CDR3 coding sequence is TGTGCCATCAGTGGCGGGGGGGCGTTAGTGTCAGATACGCAGTATTTT. Translating it yields CAISGGGALVSDTQYF. V gene TRBV10-3 combines with J gene TRBJ2-3; 9 nucleotides align to TRBD2. V trimming: 4 bases; J trimming: 4 bases; junction bases outside the gene matches: 9. Germline lookup yields CDR1 ENHRY and CDR2 SYGVKD. This CDR3 has 16 residues.